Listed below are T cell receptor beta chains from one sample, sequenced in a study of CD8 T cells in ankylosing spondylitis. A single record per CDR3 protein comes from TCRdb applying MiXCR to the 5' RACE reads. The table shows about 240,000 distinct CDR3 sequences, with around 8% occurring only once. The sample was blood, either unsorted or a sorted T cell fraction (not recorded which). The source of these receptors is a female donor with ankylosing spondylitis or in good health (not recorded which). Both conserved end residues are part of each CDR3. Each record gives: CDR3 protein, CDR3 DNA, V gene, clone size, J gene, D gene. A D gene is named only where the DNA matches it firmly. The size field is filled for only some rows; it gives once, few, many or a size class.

CASSWTSGSNIQYF,TGTGCCAGCAGTTGGACTAGCGGGAGCAACATTCAGTACTTC,TRBV27,many,TRBJ2-4,TRBD2
CSGEVNYGYTF,TGCAGCGGCGAGGTCAACTATGGCTACACCTTC,TRBV29-1,many,TRBJ1-2,NA
CASSLDAAIQETQYF,TGTGCCAGCAGCTTAGATGCGGCAATCCAAGAGACCCAGTACTTC,TRBV11-2,many,TRBJ2-5,NA
CASSFTAGGAYEQYF,TGTGCCAGCAGTTTTACTGCGGGAGGGGCCTACGAGCAGTACTTC,TRBV12-3/TRBV12-4,many,TRBJ2-7,TRBD2
CATSSPQGISLEAFF,TGTGCCACCAGCTCCCCACAGGGAATAAGTTTAGAGGCTTTCTTT,TRBV15,many,TRBJ1-1,NA
CASIRQVNSPLHF,TGTGCCAGCATCCGGCAGGTTAATTCACCCCTCCACTTT,TRBV6-1,many,TRBJ1-6,NA
CSATRTGELFF,TGCAGTGCTACTAGGACCGGGGAGCTGTTTTTT,TRBV20-1,many,TRBJ2-2,NA
CAWSATSGRWETQYF,TGTGCCTGGAGTGCGACTAGCGGGAGATGGGAGACCCAGTACTTC,TRBV30,NA,TRBJ2-5,TRBD2
CASSPGTQNSPLHF,TGTGCCAGCTCACCGGGGACGCAGAATTCACCCCTCCACTTT,TRBV18,many,TRBJ1-6,NA
CASTALSGRAQDTQYF,TGTGCCAGCACCGCCCTTAGCGGGAGAGCTCAAGATACGCAGTATTTT,TRBV28,many,TRBJ2-3,TRBD2
CASSPGRRQRETQYF,TGTGCCAGCAGCCCTGGGAGAAGGCAGAGAGAGACCCAGTACTTC,TRBV11-2,many,TRBJ2-5,NA
CSAREPRHNEQFF,TGCAGTGCTAGAGAACCCCGGCACAATGAGCAGTTCTTC,TRBV20-1,many,TRBJ2-1,NA
CASSLDPARGSPLHF,TGTGCCAGCAGCTTAGACCCTGCCCGCGGTTCACCCCTCCACTTT,TRBV7-2,few,TRBJ1-6,NA
CATSGTPKVRETQYF,TGTGCCACCAGTGGGACCCCCAAGGTGAGAGAGACCCAGTACTTC,TRBV15,many,TRBJ2-5,NA
CASSLEGYPYGYTF,TGTGCCAGCAGTTTAGAAGGGTACCCTTATGGCTACACCTTC,TRBV12-3/TRBV12-4,many,TRBJ1-2,NA
CASSPTGGNEKLFF,TGTGCCAGCAGCCCGACAGGGGGGAATGAAAAACTGTTTTTT,TRBV7-2,many,TRBJ1-4,TRBD1
CASYELPGYEQYF,TGTGCCAGCTACGAGCTACCGGGTTACGAGCAGTACTTC,TRBV6-2/TRBV6-3,many,TRBJ2-7,NA
CASRKSLSNQPQHF,TGTGCCAGCAGGAAATCACTTAGCAATCAGCCCCAGCATTTT,TRBV6-2/TRBV6-3,many,TRBJ1-5,NA
CATSDPRTDFTGELFF,TGTGCCACCAGTGACCCGAGGACAGATTTCACCGGGGAGCTGTTTTTT,TRBV24-1,few,TRBJ2-2,NA
CSAHSGTAYEQYF,TGCAGTGCACATAGCGGGACCGCCTACGAGCAGTACTTC,TRBV20-1,few,TRBJ2-7,TRBD2
CSAKTGTGNSPLHF,TGCAGCGCCAAGACCGGGACAGGGAATTCACCCCTCCACTTT,TRBV29-1,many,TRBJ1-6,TRBD1
CASSLYLDRGSYNEQFF,TGTGCCAGCAGCTTATACCTGGACAGGGGATCCTACAATGAGCAGTTCTTC,TRBV7-8,NA,TRBJ2-1,TRBD1
CASSLAEGAQYF,TGTGCCAGCAGCTTAGCCGAGGGGGCCCAGTACTTC,TRBV7-8,many,TRBJ2-5,NA
CASSARGGIEEQFF,TGTGCCAGCAGCGCGAGGGGCGGGATCGAGGAGCAGTTCTTC,TRBV9,many,TRBJ2-1,NA
CSARFGSVLDEQFF,TGCAGTGCTAGATTCGGGAGCGTTCTCGATGAGCAGTTCTTC,TRBV20-1,few,TRBJ2-1,NA
CASSGQGESGYTF,TGTGCCAGCAGCGGACAGGGCGAAAGTGGCTACACCTTC,TRBV7-2,NA,TRBJ1-2,TRBD1
CASSPRHYGNTIYF,TGTGCCAGCAGTCCGAGACATTATGGAAACACCATATATTTT,TRBV28,many,TRBJ1-3,NA
CASSPWEENTEAFF,TGTGCCAGCTCCCCATGGGAGGAGAACACTGAAGCTTTCTTT,TRBV18,many,TRBJ1-1,NA
CASSSRAGGSSYEQYF,TGCGCCAGCAGCTCCCGGGCGGGGGGGAGCTCCTACGAGCAGTACTTC,TRBV4-3,many,TRBJ2-7,TRBD2
CASSQRQGGETQYF,TGCGCCAGCAGCCAAAGACAGGGAGGAGAGACCCAGTACTTC,TRBV4-3,many,TRBJ2-5,NA
CSALGDIQYF,TGCAGTGCTTTGGGGGACATTCAGTACTTC,TRBV20-1,many,TRBJ2-4,NA
CSVETSRDGLNTEAFF,TGCAGCGTTGAAACGAGTAGAGACGGCCTGAACACTGAAGCTTTCTTT,TRBV29-1,many,TRBJ1-1,NA
CASSFPQGSSPLHF,TGTGCCAGCAGCTTCCCTCAGGGAAGCTCACCCCTCCACTTT,TRBV5-5,many,TRBJ1-6,NA
CASSLEGWGYGYTF,TGCGCCAGCAGCTTGGAGGGCTGGGGCTATGGCTACACCTTC,TRBV5-1,many,TRBJ1-2,NA
CASSSLGGDRATDTQYF,TGTGCCAGCAGCTCCCTAGGAGGAGACAGGGCCACAGATACGCAGTATTTT,TRBV7-9,many,TRBJ2-3,TRBD1
CASGVLGRTDTQYF,TGTGCCAGCGGAGTTCTCGGGAGAACAGATACGCAGTATTTT,TRBV12-3/TRBV12-4,many,TRBJ2-3,NA
CASSYEASYEQYF,TGTGCCAGCAGTTACGAGGCCTCCTACGAGCAGTACTTC,TRBV6-2/TRBV6-3,many,TRBJ2-7,NA
CASSPGTGNTIYF,TGCGCCAGCAGCCCAGGGACTGGAAACACCATATATTTT,TRBV28,many,TRBJ1-3,NA
CASSWDVNEKLFF,TGTGCCAGCAGTTGGGATGTTAATGAAAAACTGTTTTTT,TRBV6-5,NA,TRBJ1-4,NA
CASSQGNTGGLDLLF,TGCGCCAGCAGCCAAGGGAATACAGGGGGCCTCGATCTCCTCTTT,TRBV4-3,many,TRBJ1-6,TRBD1
CSFRQGGDTQYF,TGCAGCTTTAGACAGGGTGGGGATACGCAGTATTTT,TRBV29-1,many,TRBJ2-3,TRBD1
CASSQAPSGDYEQYF,TGTGCCAGCAGCCAAGCCCCTAGCGGGGACTACGAGCAGTACTTC,TRBV3-1,many,TRBJ2-7,TRBD2
CASTSGGVRVAFF,TGTGCCAGCACCTCAGGGGGGGTGCGGGTAGCTTTCTTT,TRBV28,many,TRBJ1-1,TRBD1
CASSLDNQGRGIQYF,TGCGCCAGCAGCTTGGATAATCAGGGACGGGGCATTCAGTACTTC,TRBV5-1,many,TRBJ2-4,NA
CASSLDAGDVGYNEQFF,TGTGCCAGCAGCTTAGACGCGGGAGACGTAGGGTACAATGAGCAGTTCTTC,TRBV13,few,TRBJ2-1,TRBD2
CASSQEGAAGGPHEQYF,TGTGCCAGCAGCCAAGAAGGTGCGGCGGGAGGGCCCCACGAGCAGTACTTC,TRBV3-1,many,TRBJ2-7,TRBD2
CSASPRRTGELFF,TGCAGTGCTAGCCCCCGGCGGACCGGGGAGCTGTTTTTT,TRBV20-1,many,TRBJ2-2,NA
CASSPVDRPGTQYF,TGTGCCAGCAGCCCCGTGGATCGTCCTGGGACCCAGTACTTC,TRBV5-6,many,TRBJ2-5,NA
CASSPGDTAWEQYF,TGTGCCAGTTCCCCGGGGGACACCGCGTGGGAGCAGTACTTC,TRBV19,NA,TRBJ2-7,NA
CAISDLRRREGQYF,TGTGCCATCAGTGATCTCCGTCGCCGGGAAGGGCAGTACTTC,TRBV10-3,many,TRBJ2-7,NA
CASSLVPPYGYTF,TGTGCCAGCAGCTTAGTACCGCCCTATGGCTACACCTTC,TRBV7-9,NA,TRBJ1-2,NA
CASSYATPRGTEAFF,TGCGCCAGCAGCTACGCGACTCCTCGAGGCACTGAAGCTTTCTTT,TRBV5-1,many,TRBJ1-1,NA